One sample yielded the 32 T cell receptor beta chains listed below, sequenced in a study of T cell responses to AZD1222 COVID-19 vaccine. Clones were sequenced by immunoSEQ multiplex PCR, and TCRdb holds only the in-frame ones, with some missing. There are about 130,000 clones in the sample; about nine tenths occur only once, and roughly 6.3% lies in the top ten. The specimen was peripheral blood, collected on day 0 of AZD1222 vaccination. The source of these receptors is an adult in good health.

The chain has TRBV9 and TRBJ1-2; 9 nucleotides match TRBD1. Germline values: CDR1 SGDLS, CDR2 YYNGEE. Trimming at V came to 4 bases and at J to 7 bases, leaving 17 bases not matched to a gene. The CDR3 contains 17 residues. The CDR3 DNA sequence: TGTGCCAGCAGCCCGCGGACAGGGGAGGGCTTGACGGCTGGCTACACCTTC. As protein: CASSPRTGEGLTAGYTF.

The gene calls are TRBV13 and TRBJ2-1; D is perhaps TRBD2 (6 bases). The CDR3 sequence is 15 residues long. Germline values: CDR1 PRHDT, CDR2 FYEKMQ (reference sequence). The V gene lost 5 bases and the J gene lost 5 bases, with 16 bases spanning the gap. Here the CDR3 DNA reads TGTGCCAGCAGCCCCGTGGGGAGGCCCAACAATGAGCAGTTCTTC. Its protein is CASSPVGRPNNEQFF.

The rearrangement uses TRBV11-2 and TRBJ2-3; maybe TRBD2 (5 bases). The CDR3 is 15 residues long. CDR1 is SGHAT and CDR2 is FQNNGV in the germline V gene. Deletions cut 8 bases from V and 2 bases from J, with 17 bases between. This chain's CDR3 is CASGHGVGITDTQYF. The CDR3 region has the DNA TGTGCCAGCGGCCACGGGGTTGGGATCACAGATACGCAGTATTTT.

This sequence joins TRBV7-9 and TRBJ2-3; D is unresolved. The CDR3 spans 16 residues. Trimming left V 8 bases short and J 5 bases short, with 23 bases between. The V gene's germline CDR1 is SEHNR and CDR2 FQNEAQ (reference sequence). CDR3 sequence reads: CASSPTSEETIDTQYF. The DNA of the CDR3 is TGTGCCAGCTCCCCGACAAGTGAAGAGACCATAGATACGCAGTATTTT. The full variable domain, rest sourced from reference TRBV7-9 and TRBJ2-3, is DTGVSQNPRHKITKRGQNVTFRCDPISEHNRLYWYRQTLGQGPEFLTYFQNEAQLEKSRLLSDRFSAERPKGSFSTLEIQRTEQGDSAMYLCASSPTSEETIDTQYFGPGTRLTVL.

CDR3: CASSDGTGGFTTTYNEQFF. The CDR3 coding sequence is TGTGCCAGCAGTGACGGGACAGGGGGATTTACTACGACCTACAATGAGCAGTTCTTC. The chain has TRBV6-1 and TRBJ2-1, with 11 bases fitting TRBD1. V was clipped by 3 bases and J by 2 bases; unmatched bases: 12. Germline V gives CDR1 MNHNS, CDR2 SASEGT. This CDR3 has 19 residues.

The chain has TRBV29-1 and TRBJ1-2; 9 bases map to TRBD1. Losses at the gene ends were 5 bases for V and 3 bases for J; bases not matched to a gene: 4. There are 13 residues in the CDR3. Germline lookup yields CDR1 SQVTM and CDR2 ANQGSEA. CDR3 loop: CSVTTGGDYGYTF. CDR3 nucleotides: TGCAGCGTTACGACAGGGGGGGACTATGGCTACACCTTC.

The chain has TRBV7-8 and TRBJ1-5, with TRBD1 matching 9 bases. After removal of 5 bases from V and 0 bases from J, the junction contained 17 bases not matched to a gene. Germline CDR1 SGHVS, CDR2 FQNEAQ. CDR3 size: 20 residues. CDR3 residues: CASSPGTGTWGTGSNQPQHF. CDR3 nucleotide sequence: TGTGCCAGCAGCCCCGGGACAGGGACATGGGGCACAGGTAGCAATCAGCCCCAGCATTTT.

The chain links TRBV2 to TRBJ1-6; the D is unclear. The V end was cut by 2 bases, the J end by 5 bases, with 13 bases between. The CDR3 is made up of 16 amino acids. CDR1 and CDR2 from the germline V gene are SNHLY and FYNNEI. CDR3: CASSEYRGRNNSPLHF. CDR3 DNA sequence: TGTGCCAGCAGTGAATACCGGGGTCGGAATAATTCACCCCTCCACTTT.

This clone was observed a single time. The chain links TRBV6-5 to TRBJ2-2; TRBD1 might be the D (6 bases). Trimming removed 10 bases from V and 6 bases from J, with 15 bases in between. The CDR3 spans 13 residues. Germline V lookup: CDR1 MNHEY, CDR2 SVGAGI. Here the CDR3 reads CATRQAHSGELFF. The CDR3 DNA sequence: TGTGCCACCCGACAGGCTCATTCCGGGGAGCTGTTTTTT.

This sequence joins TRBV4-2 and TRBJ1-2, with a weak D call TRBD1 (5 bases). CDR3 size: 11 residues. Trimming shortened V by 1 base and J by 8 bases, and 5 bases separated the two germline ends. The germline CDR1 and CDR2 sequences are LGHNA and YNFKEQ. The chain's CDR3 is CASSQGDGYTF. CDR3 sequence (DNA): TGTGCCAGCAGCCAAGGGGACGGCTACACCTTC.

The V gene is TRBV19, the J gene TRBJ1-2, with TRBD1 as a possible D gene (5 bases). Germline-derived CDR1 and CDR2 are LNHDA and SQIVND (reference sequence). V gave up 8 bases and J gave up 5 bases, with 15 bases separating them. This CDR3 region has 13 residues. The CDR3 region has the DNA TGTGCCAGTCTAACGGTAGGGGCATATGGCTACACCTTC. This encodes CASLTVGAYGYTF.

In nucleotides, the CDR3 is TGTGCCAGCAGCGAGGGGGGGACGGTCACTGAAGCTTTCTTT. Translated, it gives CASSEGGTVTEAFF. The J gene is TRBJ1-1, the V gene TRBV9; tentative D call: TRBD1 (6 bases). Between the trimmed V and J ends, which lost 3 bases and 4 bases, there was a span of 13 bases. Germline V gives CDR1 SGDLS, CDR2 YYNGEE. The CDR3 has 14 residues.

This chain connects TRBV5-1 to TRBJ1-6, with 11 bases aligning to TRBD1. V was pared by 3 bases and J by 7 bases, with 6 bases of the junction left unmatched. CDR1 SGHRS and CDR2 YFSETQ come from the germline V gene. The CDR3 is 16 amino acids. The CDR3 DNA is TGCGCCAGCAGCTCAACCGGGACAGGGGGAAATTCACCCCTCCACTTT. The encoded protein is CASSSTGTGGNSPLHF.

This chain uses TRBV4-3 with TRBJ1-3, with 7 bases aligning to TRBD1. This CDR3 spans 15 amino acids. From germline, CDR1 is LGHNA and CDR2 YSLEER. With 4 bases clipped from V and 1 base from J, the junction kept 4 bases outside the gene matches. The CDR3 nucleotides are TGCGCCAGCAGCCCTTCGACAGGGTCTGGAAACACCATATATTTT. This translates into CASSPSTGSGNTIYF.

This chain links TRBV12-3 or TRBV12-4 with TRBJ2-7; D unclear. This CDR3 spans 11 amino acids. With 8 bases removed from V and 4 bases from J, the gap between germline ends came to 9 bases. CDR3 DNA sequence: TGTGCCAGCGGTAGAACGTACGAGCAGTACTTC. Amino acid sequence: CASGRTYEQYF.

The chain has TRBV5-1 and TRBJ1-5, with 7 bases matching TRBD1. With 4 bases clipped from V and 6 bases from J, the junction kept 4 bases outside the gene matches. This CDR3 is built from 13 residues. Germline V lookup: CDR1 SGHRS, CDR2 YFSETQ. This CDR3 reads CASSRTGGQPQHF. DNA for the CDR3: TGCGCCAGCAGCCGGACAGGCGGTCAGCCCCAGCATTTT.

The chain has TRBV4-3 and TRBJ2-5; 8 bases line up with TRBD2. The germline V gene encodes CDR1 LGHNA and CDR2 YSLEER. With 0 bases clipped from V and 3 bases from J, the junction kept 6 bases outside the gene matches. The CDR3 is 16 residues long. Here the CDR3 DNA reads TGCGCCAGCAGCCAAGATTGGAATAGCGGGGAAGAGACCCAGTACTTC. Its protein product is CASSQDWNSGEETQYF.

This chain uses TRBV18 with TRBJ1-3; D uncertain. Germline lookup yields CDR1 KGHSH and CDR2 LQKENI. The CDR3 extends over 14 amino acids. Trimming pared 2 bases from V and 0 bases from J, leaving 5 bases between. CDR3 in DNA: TGTGCCAGCTCACCAGATGCCTCTGGAAACACCATATATTTT. Encoded protein: CASSPDASGNTIYF.

V is TRBV12-3 or TRBV12-4 and J is TRBJ1-1; D is unresolved. The CDR3 covers 11 residues. Trimming stripped 7 bases from V and 3 bases from J, with 6 bases between. This CDR3 is CASTPDTEAFF. The CDR3 nucleotides are TGTGCCAGCACTCCGGACACTGAAGCTTTCTTT.

The chain combines TRBV7-9 with TRBJ1-1; D remains unclear. V lost 2 bases to trimming and J lost 1 base, with 5 bases between them. Germline-derived CDR1 and CDR2 are SEHNR and FQNEAQ (reference sequence). The CDR3 is 13 residues long. The CDR3 nucleotides read TGTGCCAGCAGCTTAACGGGGAACACTGAAGCTTTCTTT. This translates into CASSLTGNTEAFF.

The chain carries TRBV5-4 and TRBJ2-7; the D is unclear. The length of the CDR3 is 13 residues. Per germline, CDR1 SGHNT and CDR2 YYREEE (reference sequence). V was trimmed by 4 bases and J by 0 bases, leaving 8 bases between them. CDR3 loop: CASSPGSSYEQYF. CDR3 coding DNA: TGTGCCAGCAGCCCGGGTTCCTCCTACGAGCAGTACTTC.

The chain links TRBV6-5 to TRBJ2-7; TRBD1 is a possible D gene (6 bases). The V and J ends lost 5 bases and 3 bases respectively, with 17 bases between them. Germline CDR1 reads MNHEY; CDR2 reads SVGAGI. CDR3 length: 15 amino acids. CDR3 in amino acids: CASSNPVRGGYEQYF. CDR3 nucleotide sequence: TGTGCCAGCAGTAACCCGGTCAGGGGTGGCTACGAGCAGTACTTC.

CDR3 residues: CASSPTVTTGNTIYF. CDR3 sequence (DNA): TGTGCCAGCAGTCCTACCGTGACAACTGGAAACACCATATATTTT. The chain joins TRBV6-5 to TRBJ1-3; D remains ambiguous. CDR1 and CDR2 (germline): MNHEY, SVGAGI. The CDR3 runs 15 residues. The V gene lost 5 bases and the J gene lost 2 bases, with 13 bases spanning the gap.

The V and J genes are TRBV19 and TRBJ1-4; tentative D call: TRBD1 (6 bases). The germline V and J ends were trimmed by 6 bases and 11 bases, with 16 bases remaining between them. Germline-derived CDR1 and CDR2 are LNHDA and SQIVND (reference sequence). The CDR3 is 13 amino acids. Here the CDR3 reads CASSSGGAGKLFF. CDR3 in DNA: TGTGCCAGTAGCTCGGGGGGGGCTGGGAAACTGTTTTTT. The whole variable domain, remainder taken from reference TRBV19 and TRBJ1-4, is DGGITQSPKYLFRKEGQNVTLSCEQNLNHDAMYWYRQDPGQGLRLIYYSQIVNDFQKGDIAEGYSVSREKKESFPLTVTSAQKNPTAFYLCASSSGGAGKLFFGSGTQLSVL.

The V call is TRBV5-1, the J call TRBJ2-1; 8 positions match TRBD2. Per the germline V gene, CDR1 is SGHRS and CDR2 is YFSETQ. V was clipped by 2 bases and J by 6 bases; unmatched bases: 7. The CDR3 length is 15 residues. The CDR3 sequence is CASSFGGGMFNEQFF. CDR3 bases: TGCGCCAGCAGCTTCGGCGGGGGGATGTTCAATGAGCAGTTCTTC.

CDR3 protein: CASSQDRGRQPQHF. In DNA, the CDR3 is TGTGCCAGCAGCCAAGATCGGGGTCGTCAGCCCCAGCATTTT. The chain links TRBV3-1 (or the pseudogene TRBV3-2) to TRBJ1-5; D gene unclear. CDR1 is LGHDT, CDR2 YNNKEL, per germline (reference sequence). This CDR3 contains 14 residues. V dropped 0 bases and J dropped 6 bases, with 9 bases sitting between them.

The V gene is TRBV11-2, the J gene TRBJ2-3; 10 bases agree with TRBD2. Trimming at V came to 5 bases and at J to 6 bases, leaving 8 bases not matched to a gene. The CDR3 loop spans 15 amino acids. Germline V lookup: CDR1 SGHAT, CDR2 FQNNGV. In DNA form, the CDR3 reads TGTGCCAGCAGCAGGAGCGGGGGGGGCGTCGATACGCAGTATTTT. This encodes CASSRSGGGVDTQYF.

In DNA, the CDR3 is TGTGCCAGCAGCTTAGCTCCACTCATGTCAACTAATGAAAAACTGTTTTTT. Translated, it gives CASSLAPLMSTNEKLFF. This chain uses TRBV7-8 with TRBJ1-4, with D unresolved. Germline CDR1 is SGHVS and CDR2 is FQNEAQ. This CDR3 is built from 17 residues. Trimming shortened V by 0 bases and J by 0 bases, and 11 bases separated the two germline ends.

There are a few counts of this clone. J is TRBJ2-1 and V is TRBV4-3; TRBD2 might be the D (5 bases). V was pared by 0 bases and J by 0 bases, with 12 bases between. The CDR3 runs 17 residues. The germline V gene encodes CDR1 LGHNA and CDR2 YSLEER. DNA for the CDR3: TGCGCCAGCAGCCAAGATAGATCAGGAGGCTCCTACAATGAGCAGTTCTTC. Encoded protein: CASSQDRSGGSYNEQFF.

Details on this clone: Its ends do not fully match the called genes, so a read error is possible. Additional DNA sequences in this sample encode the identical CDR3. The chain is built from TRBV19 and TRBJ2-3; TRBD1 might be the D (5 bases). CDR1 and CDR2 from the germline V gene are LNHDA and SQIVND (reference sequence). This CDR3 region has 15 residues. The CDR3 protein is CASCSDRVCTDTQYF. The CDR3 DNA reads TGCGCCAGTTGTTCCGACAGAGTCTGCACAGATACGCAGTATTTT.

The rearrangement links TRBV5-1 to TRBJ1-1; TRBD1 agrees at 7 bases. The CDR3 totals 15 residues. The germline gives CDR1 SGHRS, CDR2 YFSETQ. J lost 3 bases, V lost 1 base, and 6 bases had no gene match. This CDR3 reads CASSLFGDSYTEAFF. The CDR3 nucleotides are TGCGCCAGCAGCTTGTTTGGGGACAGTTACACTGAAGCTTTCTTT.

The gene calls are TRBV9 and TRBJ1-6, with a possible D match to TRBD1 (6 bases). Trimming took 0 bases from V and 0 from J, leaving 10 bases between them. The germline CDR1 and CDR2 sequences are SGDLS and YYNGEE. The CDR3 is 17 amino acids. CDR3 sequence: CASSVEGGLSYNSPLHF. The DNA of the CDR3 is TGTGCCAGCAGCGTAGAGGGGGGCCTCTCCTATAATTCACCCCTCCACTTT.